Following are 3 T cell receptor beta chains from one sample sequenced in a study of blood T cell repertoires in COVID-19. Generated by immunoSEQ multiplex PCR, the TCRdb table keeps only in-frame clones and is missing some. The sample records roughly 70,000 clones, about 88% being singletons. The specimen sequenced was peripheral blood. The receptor set was obtained from a man aged 70 or older with acute or convalescent COVID-19.

The V call is TRBV3-1 (or the pseudogene TRBV3-2), the J call TRBJ2-7, with 7 bases matching TRBD1. Trimming took 4 bases from V and 4 from J; bases not matched to a gene: 10. Germline CDR1 reads LGHDT; CDR2 reads YNNKEL (reference sequence). The CDR3 has 15 amino acids. This CDR3 reads CASSPFFRQGYEQYF. DNA for the CDR3: TGTGCCAGCAGCCCTTTTTTCCGACAGGGTTACGAGCAGTACTTC.

V gene TRBV19 combines with J gene TRBJ1-3; 8 bases align to TRBD1. This CDR3 comprises 16 residues. V was pared by 2 bases and J by 2 bases, with 5 bases of the junction left unmatched. CDR1 LNHDA and CDR2 SQIVND come from the germline V gene (reference sequence). The CDR3 region has the DNA TGTGCCAGTAGTATACCAGGGGGCTCTACTGGAAACACCATATATTTT. This translates into CASSIPGGSTGNTIYF.

V gene TRBV4-3 combines with J gene TRBJ2-3; the D is unclear. CDR1 and CDR2 (germline): LGHNA, YSLEER. This CDR3 is built from 14 residues. Trimming removed 0 bases from V and 5 bases from J, with 9 bases in between. The CDR3 DNA reads TGCGCCAGCAGCCAAGATAGGAGTGGAGATACGCAGTATTTT. Its protein is CASSQDRSGDTQYF.